What follows are 22 T cell receptor beta chains derived from one specimen sequenced in a study of blood T cell repertoires in COVID-19. The data were produced by immunoSEQ multiplex PCR, yet TCRdb's version contains in-frame clones alone and is incomplete. The sample lists about 420,000 clones, about 87% occurring once. Sequenced sample: peripheral blood. Receptor source: a man younger than 30 with COVID-19, enrolled during active disease.

The chain joins TRBV18 to TRBJ2-7; D is perhaps TRBD1 (6 bases). Germline V CDR1 and CDR2: KGHSH, LQKENI. V lost 3 bases to trimming and J lost 5 bases, with 14 bases between them. The CDR3 extends over 14 amino acids. In DNA form, the CDR3 reads TGTGCCAGCTCACCGACAGGCCCCCACGACGAGCAGTACTTC. Translating gives CASSPTGPHDEQYF.

The chain uses TRBV5-1 and TRBJ1-1; maybe TRBD1 (6 bases). CDR1 SGHRS and CDR2 YFSETQ come from the germline V gene. The CDR3 spans 14 residues. The germline V and J ends were trimmed by 4 bases and 4 bases, with 14 bases remaining between them. The CDR3 region has the DNA TGCGCCAGCAGCCCCGAGGGGGAGGGCACTGAAGCTTTCTTT. This sequence encodes CASSPEGEGTEAFF. Filled out from reference TRBV5-1 and TRBJ1-1, the complete variable domain reads KAGVTQTPRYLIKTRGQQVTLSCSPISGHRSVSWYQQTPGQGLQFLFEYFSETQRNKGNFPGRFSGRQFSNSRSEMNVSTLELGDSALYLCASSPEGEGTEAFFGQGTRLTVV.

This chain uses TRBV9 with TRBJ1-4; no definite D call. This CDR3 has 14 residues. Trimming took off 0 bases at V and 6 bases at J, with 9 bases between the two ends. CDR1 and CDR2 from the germline V gene are SGDLS and YYNGEE. The DNA for the CDR3 is TGTGCCAGCAGCGTAGATTCAGGCGATGAAAAACTGTTTTTT. Its protein product is CASSVDSGDEKLFF.

This clone was seen only a few times. The chain combines TRBV11-3 with TRBJ2-2, with D hard to call. With 0 bases removed from V and 6 bases from J, the gap between germline ends came to 8 bases. The CDR3 has 14 residues. Germline values: CDR1 SGHNT, CDR2 YENEEA. CDR3 in amino acids: CASSLDLSAGELFF. The CDR3 DNA reads TGTGCCAGCAGCTTAGATCTCAGCGCCGGGGAGCTGTTTTTT.

V is TRBV6-6 and J is TRBJ1-2, with TRBD1 matching over 8 bases. V lost 2 bases and J lost 4; bases outside the gene matches: 6. The germline CDR1 and CDR2 sequences are MNHNY and SVGAGI (reference sequence). The CDR3 is 15 amino acids. The CDR3: CASSYAGQGSYGYTF. In DNA form, the CDR3 reads TGTGCCAGCAGTTACGCAGGACAGGGATCCTATGGCTACACCTTC.

The CDR3, as DNA: TGCGCCAGCAGCTTTTTCAGGTCGGAGGGGGGCTACACCTTC. Its translation: CASSFFRSEGGYTF. This rearrangement joins TRBV5-1 to TRBJ1-2, with D maybe TRBD1 (5 bases). From germline, CDR1 is SGHRS and CDR2 YFSETQ. This CDR3 has 14 residues. V lost 2 bases, J lost 8 bases, and 16 bases lay in between. The variable domain in full, completed from reference TRBV5-1 and TRBJ1-2, reads KAGVTQTPRYLIKTRGQQVTLSCSPISGHRSVSWYQQTPGQGLQFLFEYFSETQRNKGNFPGRFSGRQFSNSRSEMNVSTLELGDSALYLCASSFFRSEGGYTFGSGTRLTVV.

A single count supports this clone. This chain joins TRBV4-1 and TRBJ2-1; 8 positions agree with TRBD2. The V gene's germline CDR1 is MGHRA and CDR2 YSYEKL. The J segment lost 8 bases and the V segment lost 2 bases, leaving 8 bases of the junction unmatched. The CDR3 covers 15 residues. Here the CDR3 DNA reads TGCGCCAGCAGCCAATACCCGACTAGCGCATATGAGCAGTTCTTC. Translating it yields CASSQYPTSAYEQFF.

The chain combines TRBV15 with TRBJ2-1, with TRBD2 identical over 9 bases. Germline V gene sequence: CDR1 LNHNV, CDR2 YYDKDF (reference sequence). Trimming took 1 base from V and 8 from J; bases not matched to a gene: 3. The CDR3 runs to 14 residues. CDR3 nucleotides: TGTGCCACCAGCAGAGGGGGACTAGCCGATGAGCAGTTCTTC. Protein sequence: CATSRGGLADEQFF.

V is TRBV2 and J is TRBJ2-7, with 13 bases aligning to TRBD2. V shed 6 bases and J 3 bases; nucleotides not matched to a gene: 2. The CDR3 consists of 14 residues. In germline, CDR1 is SNHLY, CDR2 FYNNEI. The CDR3 DNA sequence: TGTGCCAGCAGGGGGACTAGCGGGGACTACGAGCAGTACTTC. Its protein product is CASRGTSGDYEQYF. Using reference TRBV2 and TRBJ2-7 for the parts outside the CDR3, the full variable domain is EPEVTQTPSHQVTQMGQEVILRCVPISNHLYFYWYRQILGQKVEFLVSFYNNEISEKSEIFDDQFSVERPDGSNFTLKIRSTKLEDSAMYFCASRGTSGDYEQYFGPGTRLTVT.

This clone was recorded once. The chain carries TRBV9 and TRBJ1-4; 11 nucleotides align to TRBD1. V was pared by 3 bases and J by 8 bases, with 6 bases of the junction left unmatched. Germline V gene sequence: CDR1 SGDLS, CDR2 YYNGEE. CDR3 size: 15 residues. DNA of the CDR3: TGTGCCAGCAGCGGAAGGACAGGGGGCGGGGAAAAACTGTTTTTT. This encodes CASSGRTGGGEKLFF.

The chain is built from TRBV18 and TRBJ1-1; possible D gene TRBD1, 6 bases. V was pared by 3 bases and J by 5 bases, with 10 bases between. This CDR3 spans 13 amino acids. The germline gives CDR1 KGHSH, CDR2 LQKENI. The CDR3 region has the DNA TGTGCCAGCTCACCGACAGGTGGAACTGAAGCTTTCTTT. It yields the protein CASSPTGGTEAFF.

V gene TRBV5-8 combines with J gene TRBJ2-3, with D unclear. This CDR3 region has 16 residues. Germline V gene data show CDR1 as SGHTS and CDR2 as YDEGEE. Trimming took off 0 bases at V and 0 bases at J, with 11 bases between the two ends. The CDR3 nucleotides read TGTGCCAGCAGCTTGGTGCGGCGGAGTAGCACAGATACGCAGTATTTT. Protein sequence: CASSLVRRSSTDTQYF. The variable domain in full, with the rest retrieved from reference TRBV5-8 and TRBJ2-3, is EAGVTQSPTHLIKTRGQQATLRCSPISGHTSVYWYQQALGLGLQFLLWYDEGEERNRGNFPPRFSGRQFPNYSSELNVNALELEDSALYLCASSLVRRSSTDTQYFGPGTRLTVL.

V gene TRBV5-1 combines with J gene TRBJ1-2; D ambiguous. The CDR3 has 14 residues. CDR1 and CDR2 from the germline V gene are SGHRS and YFSETQ. The ends were cut back, 0 bases at V and 8 bases at J, with 14 bases in the middle. CDR3: CASSLEIRAAGYTF. The CDR3 DNA reads as TGCGCCAGCAGCTTGGAGATCCGAGCGGCGGGCTACACCTTC.

This chain joins TRBV5-1 and TRBJ1-2; TRBD1 aligns across 7 bases. Per germline, CDR1 SGHRS and CDR2 YFSETQ. The CDR3 has 14 residues. V shed 2 bases, J shed 2 bases, and the junction held 3 bases outside the gene matches. The CDR3 DNA follows: TGCGCCAGCAGCTTAGGGGGCGTCAACTATGGCTACACCTTC. Translating gives CASSLGGVNYGYTF. Full variable domain (remainder filled in from reference TRBV5-1 and TRBJ1-2): KAGVTQTPRYLIKTRGQQVTLSCSPISGHRSVSWYQQTPGQGLQFLFEYFSETQRNKGNFPGRFSGRQFSNSRSEMNVSTLELGDSALYLCASSLGGVNYGYTFGSGTRLTVV.

V is TRBV6-6 and J is TRBJ1-1; 7 nucleotides align to TRBD1. Unmatched junction bases numbered 10, after V lost 4 bases and J lost 5 bases. Germline CDR1 and CDR2: MNHNY and SVGAGI (reference sequence). The CDR3 is 15 residues long. Here the CDR3 reads CASSFPGRGRTEAFF. The CDR3 nucleotides are TGTGCCAGCAGTTTCCCCGGCAGGGGGAGGACTGAAGCTTTCTTT.

CDR3 sequence reads: CASSLGYSNQPQHF. In DNA, the CDR3 is TGTGCCAGCAGCTTGGGTTATAGCAATCAGCCCCAGCATTTT. The chain is built from TRBV5-5 and TRBJ1-5; D remains unclear. V lost 0 bases to trimming and J lost 0 bases, with 4 bases between them. From germline, CDR1 is SGHKS and CDR2 YYEKEE (reference sequence). The CDR3 has 14 residues. The full variable domain, its missing parts supplied by reference TRBV5-5 and TRBJ1-5, is DAGVTQSPTHLIKTRGQQVTLRCSPISGHKSVSWYQQVLGQGPQFIFQYYEKEERGRGNFPDRFSARQFPNYSSELNVNALLLGDSALYLCASSLGYSNQPQHFGDGTRLSIL.

The chain combines TRBV5-4 with TRBJ1-2, with no clear D. V lost 4 bases to trimming and J lost 8 bases, with 15 bases between them. This CDR3 contains 13 residues. The germline V gene encodes CDR1 SGHNT and CDR2 YYREEE (reference sequence). This CDR3 is CASSGSRRGGYTF. The CDR3 bases are TGTGCCAGCAGCGGCAGCCGACGGGGAGGCTACACCTTC.

The chain uses TRBV6-5 and TRBJ2-7, with a weak D call TRBD2 (6 bases). V was trimmed by 8 bases and J by 1 base, leaving 12 bases between them. Per germline, CDR1 MNHEY and CDR2 SVGAGI. The CDR3 has 13 amino acids. The CDR3: CASGGSASYEQYF. The CDR3 nucleotides are TGTGCCAGCGGGGGGAGCGCTTCCTACGAGCAGTACTTC.

The rearrangement joins TRBV4-1 to TRBJ2-2; D gene ambiguous. This CDR3 comprises 15 residues. The V and J ends lost 0 bases and 5 bases respectively, with 10 bases between them. Germline assignment: CDR1 MGHRA and CDR2 YSYEKL. The CDR3 region has the DNA TGCGCCAGCAGCCAAGAGGTTCAAACAACCGGGGAGCTGTTTTTT. Translating gives CASSQEVQTTGELFF.

The chain combines TRBV5-1 with TRBJ2-5; TRBD2 agrees at 7 bases. From germline, CDR1 is SGHRS and CDR2 YFSETQ. This CDR3 spans 15 amino acids. V shed 0 bases, J shed 2 bases, and the junction held 4 bases outside the gene matches. The CDR3 region has the DNA TGCGCCAGCAGCTTGGATCCGGGGGGACAAGAGACCCAGTACTTC. Encoded protein: CASSLDPGGQETQYF.

The chain carries TRBV6-5 and TRBJ2-5; 10 bases are shared with TRBD2. The CDR3 length is 16 residues. V gave up 0 bases and J gave up 1 base; unmatched junction bases: 2. From germline, CDR1 is MNHEY and CDR2 SVGAGI. The CDR3 protein is CASSYSASGGQETQYF. The CDR3 DNA follows: TGTGCCAGCAGTTACTCGGCTAGCGGGGGCCAAGAGACCCAGTACTTC.

The chain links TRBV13 to TRBJ1-2; TRBD1 might be the D (5 bases). The V end lost 5 bases, the J end lost 4 bases, and 14 bases lay between the germline ends. CDR1 PRHDT and CDR2 FYEKMQ come from the germline V gene (reference sequence). The CDR3 contains 14 residues. The DNA for the CDR3 is TGTGCCAGCAGCCCCGGAAGGGGCCCCTATGGCTACACCTTC. Amino acids: CASSPGRGPYGYTF.